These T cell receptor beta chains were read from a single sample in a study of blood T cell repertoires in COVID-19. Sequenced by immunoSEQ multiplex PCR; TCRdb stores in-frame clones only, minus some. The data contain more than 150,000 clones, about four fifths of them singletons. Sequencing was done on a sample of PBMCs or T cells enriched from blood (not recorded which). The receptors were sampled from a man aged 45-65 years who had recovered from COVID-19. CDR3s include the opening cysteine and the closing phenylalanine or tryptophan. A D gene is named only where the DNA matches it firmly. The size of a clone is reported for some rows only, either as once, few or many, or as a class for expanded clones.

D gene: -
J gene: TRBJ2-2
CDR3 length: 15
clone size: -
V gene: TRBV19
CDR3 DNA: TGTGCCAGTAGTGCTCATACTAGAGGCACCGGGGAGCTGTTTTTT
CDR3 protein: CASSAHTRGTGELFF

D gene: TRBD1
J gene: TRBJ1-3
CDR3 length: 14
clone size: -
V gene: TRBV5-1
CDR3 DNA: TGCGCCAGCAGCCCGGGACAGTCGGGAAACACCATATATTTT
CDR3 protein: CASSPGQSGNTIYF

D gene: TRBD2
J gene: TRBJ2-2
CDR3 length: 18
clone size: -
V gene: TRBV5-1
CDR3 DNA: TGCGCCAGCGAAGGGACTAGCGGGAGCTTTCCAGATCCCGGGGAGCTGTTTTTT
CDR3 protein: CASEGTSGSFPDPGELFF

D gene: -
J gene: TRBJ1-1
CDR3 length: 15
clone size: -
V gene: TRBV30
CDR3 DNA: TGTGCCTGGAGGGGGAAGGTACTTCGGGGCACTGAAGCTTTCTTT
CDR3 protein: CAWRGKVLRGTEAFF

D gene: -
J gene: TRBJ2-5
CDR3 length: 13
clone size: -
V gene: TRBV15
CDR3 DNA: TGTGCCACCAGCAGAGATGGAGAAGAGACCCAGTACTTC
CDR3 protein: CATSRDGEETQYF

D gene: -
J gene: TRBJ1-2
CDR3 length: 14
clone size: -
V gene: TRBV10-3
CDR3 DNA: TGTGCCATCAGTGGGGCCGAGACTAACTATGGCTACACCTTC
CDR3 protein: CAISGAETNYGYTF

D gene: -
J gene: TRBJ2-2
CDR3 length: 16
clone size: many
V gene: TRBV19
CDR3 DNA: TGTGCCAGTAGTATACGACAGCCCGCGAACACCGGGGAGCTGTTTTTT
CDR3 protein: CASSIRQPANTGELFF

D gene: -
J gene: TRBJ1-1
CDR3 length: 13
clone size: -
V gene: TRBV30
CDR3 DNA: TGTGCCTGGAGTGTACTTCGGTCTGGTGAAGCTTTCTTT
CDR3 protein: CAWSVLRSGEAFF

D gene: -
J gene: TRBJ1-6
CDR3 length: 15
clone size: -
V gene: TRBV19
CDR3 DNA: TGTGCCAGTAGTATCCCCGGGGAGTGGGGTTCACCCCTCCACTTT
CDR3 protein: CASSIPGEWGSPLHF

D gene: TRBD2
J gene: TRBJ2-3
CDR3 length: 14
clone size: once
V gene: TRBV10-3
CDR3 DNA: TGTGCCATCAGTGCCTCCGGGGAGGGAGATACGCAGTATTTT
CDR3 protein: CAISASGEGDTQYF

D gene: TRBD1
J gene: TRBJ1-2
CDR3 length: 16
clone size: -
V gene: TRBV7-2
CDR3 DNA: TGTGCCAGCAGCTCCGTACTAGGGGGCGTATACTATGGCTACACCTTC
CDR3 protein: CASSSVLGGVYYGYTF

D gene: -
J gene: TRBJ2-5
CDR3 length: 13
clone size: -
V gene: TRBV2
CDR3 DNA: TGTGCCAGCAGTGAAGGTCAGCAAGAGACCCAGTACTTC
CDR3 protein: CASSEGQQETQYF

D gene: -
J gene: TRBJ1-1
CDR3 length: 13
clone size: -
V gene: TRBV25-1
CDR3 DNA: TGTGCCAGCAGTAAGGCCGAGACAGGCGAAGCTTTCTTT
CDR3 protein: CASSKAETGEAFF

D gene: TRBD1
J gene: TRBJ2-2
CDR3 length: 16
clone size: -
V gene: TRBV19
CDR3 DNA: TGTGCCAGTAGTAGAGGGACAGGGATTAGCACCGGGGAGCTGTTTTTT
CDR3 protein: CASSRGTGISTGELFF

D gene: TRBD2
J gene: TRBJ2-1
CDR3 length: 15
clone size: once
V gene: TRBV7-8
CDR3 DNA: TGTGCCAGCCACGTGAGGACTAGCGGGGGGGCTGAGCAGTTCTTC
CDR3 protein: CASHVRTSGGAEQFF

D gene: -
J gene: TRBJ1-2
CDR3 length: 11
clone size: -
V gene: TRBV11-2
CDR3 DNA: TGTGCCAGCAGCGCCTTAGGGGGAATAACCTTC
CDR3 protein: CASSALGGITF

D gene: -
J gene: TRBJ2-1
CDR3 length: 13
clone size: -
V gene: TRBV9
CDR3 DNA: TGTGCCAGCAGCGTGGACTTTCACAATGAGCAGTTCTTC
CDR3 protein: CASSVDFHNEQFF

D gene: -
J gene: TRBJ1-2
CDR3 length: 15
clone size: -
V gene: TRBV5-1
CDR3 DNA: TGCGCCAGCAGCCCGTCTGCGGTTCTAACCGGCGGCTACACCTTC
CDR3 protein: CASSPSAVLTGGYTF

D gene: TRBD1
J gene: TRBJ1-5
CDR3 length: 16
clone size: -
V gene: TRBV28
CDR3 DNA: TGTGCCAGCAGTGGCGGACAGGGGCTTTTTAATCAGCCCCAGCATTTT
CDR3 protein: CASSGGQGLFNQPQHF

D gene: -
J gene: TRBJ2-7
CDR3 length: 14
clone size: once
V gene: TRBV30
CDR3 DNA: TGTGCCTGGAATTTTGGAGGTAGCTCCTACGAGCAGTACTTC
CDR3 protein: CAWNFGGSSYEQYF

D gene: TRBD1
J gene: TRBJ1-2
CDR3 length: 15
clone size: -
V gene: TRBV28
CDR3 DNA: TGTGCCAGCAGTTTAACGGGACAGGGTCTCTATGGCTACACCTTC
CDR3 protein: CASSLTGQGLYGYTF

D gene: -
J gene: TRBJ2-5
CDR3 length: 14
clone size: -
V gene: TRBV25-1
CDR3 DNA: TGTGCCAGCAGTGAATGGAGGGAGGAGGGGACCCAGTACTTC
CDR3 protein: CASSEWREEGTQYF

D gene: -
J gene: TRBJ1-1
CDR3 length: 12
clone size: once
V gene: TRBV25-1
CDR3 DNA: TGTGCCAGCAGGGTCGCAGAAACTGAAGCTTTCTTT
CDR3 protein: CASRVAETEAFF

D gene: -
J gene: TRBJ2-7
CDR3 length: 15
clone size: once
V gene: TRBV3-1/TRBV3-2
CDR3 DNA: TGTGCCAGCAGCCAAGAGCCGGGAACTCCCTACGAGCAGTACTTC
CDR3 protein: CASSQEPGTPYEQYF

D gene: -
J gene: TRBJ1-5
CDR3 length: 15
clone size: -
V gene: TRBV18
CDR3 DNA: TGTGCCAGCTCACACGCCGACGGGGGCAATCAGCCCCAGCATTTT
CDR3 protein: CASSHADGGNQPQHF

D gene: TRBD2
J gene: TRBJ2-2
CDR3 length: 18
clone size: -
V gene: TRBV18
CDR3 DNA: TGTGCCAGCTCACTTTTTACCGGGACTAGCGGGAGCACCGGGGAGCTGTTTTTT
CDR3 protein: CASSLFTGTSGSTGELFF

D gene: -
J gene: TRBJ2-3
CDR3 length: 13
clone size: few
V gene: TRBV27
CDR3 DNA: TGTGCCAGCAGTCGACCGACTACAGATACGCAGTATTTT
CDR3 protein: CASSRPTTDTQYF

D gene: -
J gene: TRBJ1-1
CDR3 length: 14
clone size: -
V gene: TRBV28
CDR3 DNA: TGTGCCAGCCAACGCCCTCCCGGGGTCACTGAAGCTTTCTTT
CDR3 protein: CASQRPPGVTEAFF

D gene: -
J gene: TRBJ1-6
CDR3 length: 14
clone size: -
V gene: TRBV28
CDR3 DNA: TGTGCCAGCAGTGCGGACAGCCTTAATTCACCCCTCCACTTT
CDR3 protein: CASSADSLNSPLHF

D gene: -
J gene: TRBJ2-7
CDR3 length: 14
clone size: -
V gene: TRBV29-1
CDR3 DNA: TGCAGCGTTGAAGTGCCATCCAAACAATACGAGCAGTACTTC
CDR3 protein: CSVEVPSKQYEQYF

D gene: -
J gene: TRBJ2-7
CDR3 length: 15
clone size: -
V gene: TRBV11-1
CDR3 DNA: TGTGCCAGCAGCCAGATCTCCGGGGGCTCCTACGAGCAGTACTTC
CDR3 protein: CASSQISGGSYEQYF

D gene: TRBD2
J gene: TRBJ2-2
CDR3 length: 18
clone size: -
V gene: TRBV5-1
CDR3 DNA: TGCGCCAGCAGCTCTGGACTAGCGGGAGGGCAGAACACCGGGGAGCTGTTTTTT
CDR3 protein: CASSSGLAGGQNTGELFF

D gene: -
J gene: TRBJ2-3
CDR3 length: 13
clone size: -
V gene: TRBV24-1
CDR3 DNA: TGTGCCACCAGTGGACTCAGGGGAGATACGCAGTATTTT
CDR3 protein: CATSGLRGDTQYF

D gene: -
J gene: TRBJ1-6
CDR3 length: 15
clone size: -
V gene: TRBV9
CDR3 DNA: TGTGCCAGCAGCGTATTATCAGGGGAGAATTCACCCCTCCACTTT
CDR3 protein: CASSVLSGENSPLHF

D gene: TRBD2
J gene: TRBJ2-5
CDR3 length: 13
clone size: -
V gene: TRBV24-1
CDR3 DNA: TGTGCCACCGCGCAGGCGGGGGGAGAGACCCAGTACTTC
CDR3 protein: CATAQAGGETQYF

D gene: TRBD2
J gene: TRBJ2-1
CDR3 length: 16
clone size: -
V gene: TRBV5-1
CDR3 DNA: TGCGCCAGCAGCTTGATAATAGCGGGAGGTGGGAATGAGCAGTTCTTC
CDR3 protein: CASSLIIAGGGNEQFF

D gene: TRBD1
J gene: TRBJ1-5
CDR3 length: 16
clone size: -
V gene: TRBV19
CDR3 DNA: TGTGCCAGTAGTCCCCGGGGCAGGGGGGGCAATCAGCCCCAGCATTTT
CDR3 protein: CASSPRGRGGNQPQHF